A single sample gave rise to the 20 T cell receptor beta chains below, sequenced in a study of blood T cell repertoires in COVID-19. TCRdb's table, derived via immunoSEQ multiplex PCR, lists solely in-frame clones and lacks some. The data show fewer than 150,000 clones, 83% seen once. Sample: PBMCs or T cells enriched from blood (not recorded which). The receptor source for this set is a man aged 25-45 years who had recovered from COVID-19.

The count of this clone is one. The gene calls are TRBV24-1 and TRBJ1-6; 7 bases map to TRBD1. The CDR3 covers 15 residues. Germline loops: CDR1 KGHDR, CDR2 SFDVKD. With V trimmed by 2 bases and J by 10 bases, 7 bases remained unmatched. The CDR3 loop is CATSDYRGRFSPLHF. CDR3 coding DNA: TGTGCCACCAGTGATTACAGGGGTCGGTTCTCACCCCTCCACTTT.

The chain carries TRBV11-2 and TRBJ2-3, with TRBD2 identical over 11 bases. CDR1 is SGHAT and CDR2 is FQNNGV in the germline V gene. This CDR3 is 16 amino acids long. J gave up 2 bases and V 2 bases, and 3 bases lay outside the gene matches. The CDR3 bases are TGTGCCAGCAGCTTACTAGCGGGGGGCACCACAGATACGCAGTATTTT. It yields the protein CASSLLAGGTTDTQYF.

J is TRBJ1-5 and V is TRBV19, with no clear D. The V and J ends lost 3 bases and 0 bases respectively, with 9 bases between them. This CDR3 is built from 15 residues. Germline CDR1 LNHDA, CDR2 SQIVND (reference sequence). The CDR3 DNA is TGTGCCAGTAGTATCACAGATTATAGCAATCAGCCCCAGCATTTT. It encodes CASSITDYSNQPQHF.

The chain employs TRBV28 and TRBJ2-3, with 14 bases identical to TRBD2. Per germline, CDR1 MDHEN and CDR2 SYDVKM. The CDR3 contains 19 residues. Germline trimming cut 5 bases from V and 3 bases from J; bases unmatched to any gene: 13. The CDR3 coding sequence is TGTGCCAGCAGTGCCCCCGGGACTAGCGGGAGTGTGTCAACAGATACGCAGTATTTT. It translates to CASSAPGTSGSVSTDTQYF.

The rearrangement links TRBV10-2 to TRBJ1-4; 7 nucleotides agree with TRBD1. Germline trimming cut 5 bases from V and 0 bases from J; bases unmatched to any gene: 0. CDR3 length: 14 residues. The germline V gene has CDR1 WSHSY and CDR2 SAAADI. The CDR3 region has the DNA TGCGCCAGCAGTACAGGGGCAACTAATGAAAAACTGTTTTTT. Residues: CASSTGATNEKLFF.

V and J are TRBV2 and TRBJ2-5, with 7 bases fitting TRBD1. This CDR3 contains 15 residues. Trimming removed 6 bases from V and 2 bases from J; junction bases left unmatched: 9. Germline assignment: CDR1 SNHLY and CDR2 FYNNEI. The CDR3 nucleotides read TGTGCCAGCAGACTTGGGACAGCGGCGCAAGAGACCCAGTACTTC. This translates into CASRLGTAAQETQYF.

CDR3 in DNA: TGTGCCATCGGTAGGACAGATTTCTACGAGCAGTACTTC. This translates into CAIGRTDFYEQYF. The chain recombines TRBV10-3 with TRBJ2-7; D might be TRBD1 (6 bases). CDR3 size: 13 residues. The V gene's germline CDR1 is ENHRY and CDR2 SYGVKD. Deletions cut 8 bases from V and 3 bases from J, with 14 bases between.

The rearrangement joins TRBV7-8 to TRBJ1-4, with TRBD1 as a possible D gene (6 bases). CDR3 length equals 16 residues. Per the germline V gene, CDR1 is SGHVS and CDR2 is FQNEAQ. Deletions cut 2 bases from V and 5 bases from J, with 15 bases between. In nucleotides, the CDR3 is TGTGCCAGCAGCTTACTTTGGGGCAGGGGAAATGAAAAACTGTTTTTT. This sequence encodes CASSLLWGRGNEKLFF. Variable domain in full (rest from reference TRBV7-8 and TRBJ1-4): GAGVSQSPRYKVAKRGQDVALRCDPISGHVSLFWYQQALGQGPEFLTYFQNEAQLDKSGLPSDRFFAERPEGSVSTLKIQRTQQEDSAVYLCASSLLWGRGNEKLFFGSGTQLSVL.

This chain connects TRBV18 to TRBJ2-1; TRBD2 agrees at 10 bases. J was trimmed by 6 bases and V by 4 bases; bases with no gene match: 9. The CDR3 totals 16 residues. Germline assignment: CDR1 KGHSH and CDR2 LQKENI. As DNA, the CDR3 is TGTGCCAGCTCACGACCGCTCCAGCGGGGGGGCAATGAGCAGTTCTTC. It codes for CASSRPLQRGGNEQFF.

V is TRBV5-6 and J is TRBJ2-5; D not resolved. This CDR3 comprises 14 residues. Germline V gene sequence: CDR1 SGHDT, CDR2 YYEEEE. Deletions cut 4 bases from V and 3 bases from J, with 13 bases between. This chain's CDR3 is CASSKKQPEETQYF. DNA for the CDR3: TGTGCCAGCAGCAAGAAACAGCCCGAAGAGACCCAGTACTTC.

The genes are TRBV5-1 and TRBJ2-5; 8 bases map to TRBD2. The V gene end was trimmed by 4 bases and the J gene end by 3 bases; junction bases not matched to a gene: 5. The CDR3 has 14 residues. Germline CDR1 is SGHRS and CDR2 is YFSETQ. CDR3 in amino acids: CASSPGGVEETQYF. As DNA, the CDR3 is TGCGCCAGCAGCCCGGGGGGGGTCGAAGAGACCCAGTACTTC.

This rearrangement joins TRBV11-2 to TRBJ2-1; TRBD2 matches 10 bases. In germline, CDR1 is SGHAT, CDR2 FQNNGV. Trimming at V came to 3 bases and at J to 2 bases, leaving 4 bases not matched to a gene. This CDR3 spans 16 amino acids. The CDR3 loop reads CASSLVLAGAYNEQFF. CDR3 DNA sequence: TGTGCCAGCAGCTTGGTGCTAGCGGGGGCCTACAATGAGCAGTTCTTC. The complete variable domain, with remaining parts taken from reference TRBV11-2 and TRBJ2-1, reads EAGVAQSPRYKIIEKRQSVAFWCNPISGHATLYWYQQILGQGPKLLIQFQNNGVVDDSQLPKDRFSAERLKGVDSTLKIQPAKLEDSAVYLCASSLVLAGAYNEQFFGPGTRLTVL.

The genes are TRBV19 and TRBJ2-1; perhaps TRBD1 as D (6 bases). The CDR3 consists of 13 residues. Trimming stripped 3 bases from V and 3 bases from J, with 6 bases between. In germline, CDR1 is LNHDA, CDR2 SQIVND (reference sequence). In DNA form, the CDR3 reads TGTGCCAGTAGTATGGGACACTACAATGAGCAGTTCTTC. Protein: CASSMGHYNEQFF. Full variable domain (outside the CDR3, taken from reference TRBV19 and TRBJ2-1): DGGITQSPKYLFRKEGQNVTLSCEQNLNHDAMYWYRQDPGQGLRLIYYSQIVNDFQKGDIAEGYSVSREKKESFPLTVTSAQKNPTAFYLCASSMGHYNEQFFGPGTRLTVL.

The sample holds one count of this clone. Written as DNA, the CDR3 is TGCGCCAGCAGCTTGGATACAGGGGCCCCCTACGAGCAGTACGTC. It yields the protein CASSLDTGAPYEQYV. The chain links TRBV5-1 to TRBJ2-7, with 7 bases aligning to TRBD1. The germline gives CDR1 SGHRS, CDR2 YFSETQ. Unmatched junction bases numbered 5, after V lost 0 bases and J lost 2 bases. The CDR3 spans 15 residues.

This clone was counted only a few times. The rearrangement joins TRBV5-4 to TRBJ2-1; 8 bases are a match to TRBD2. V trimming: 1 base; J trimming: 9 bases; junction bases outside the gene matches: 6. There are 14 residues in the CDR3. Germline CDR1 reads SGHNT; CDR2 reads YYREEE (reference sequence). Here the CDR3 DNA reads TGTGCCAGCAGCTTGAGGGGGACTAGGGTTGAGCAGTTCTTC. Translation: CASSLRGTRVEQFF.

The rearrangement joins TRBV29-1 to TRBJ2-2; a possible D gene is TRBD2 (5 bases). This CDR3 has 13 residues. V was trimmed by 6 bases and J by 1 base, leaving 9 bases between them. Germline V gene data show CDR1 as SQVTM and CDR2 as ANQGSEA. The CDR3 nucleotides read TGCAGCGTCGACGGAGGGAACACCGGGGAGCTGTTTTTT. Amino acid sequence: CSVDGGNTGELFF.

The chain carries TRBV5-6 and TRBJ2-1, with TRBD2 as a possible D gene (5 bases). The CDR3 is 18 residues long. Trimming stripped 0 bases from V and 0 bases from J, with 16 bases between. CDR1 SGHDT and CDR2 YYEEEE come from the germline V gene. This CDR3 is CASSLARIATSSYNEQFF. CDR3 bases: TGTGCCAGCAGCTTGGCTCGGATAGCGACGAGCTCCTACAATGAGCAGTTCTTC.

The chain recombines TRBV19 with TRBJ1-5; 8 nucleotides align to TRBD1. CDR1 and CDR2 from the germline V gene are LNHDA and SQIVND (reference sequence). The CDR3 has 15 amino acids. After removal of 7 bases from V and 2 bases from J, the junction contained 7 bases not matched to a gene. Here the CDR3 reads CASTVDREGNQPQHF. CDR3 bases: TGTGCCAGTACCGTGGACAGGGAAGGCAATCAGCCCCAGCATTTT.

This chain connects TRBV10-3 to TRBJ2-1; 7 nucleotides match TRBD2. This CDR3 spans 15 amino acids. V was pared by 3 bases and J by 8 bases, with 10 bases of the junction left unmatched. The germline gives CDR1 ENHRY, CDR2 SYGVKD. The CDR3 nucleotides are TGTGCCATCAGTGACCTAGCGGAACAAGGGTATGAGCAGTTCTTC. Translated, it gives CAISDLAEQGYEQFF.

CDR3: CASSLLGGADTEAFF. In nucleotides, the CDR3 is TGTGCCAGCAGCTTGCTCGGTGGGGCAGACACTGAAGCTTTCTTT. V is TRBV11-2 and J is TRBJ1-1, with TRBD1 as a possible D gene (5 bases). Germline V gene lookup returns CDR1 SGHAT and CDR2 FQNNGV. Trimming removed 3 bases from V and 3 bases from J, with 14 bases in between. The CDR3 covers 15 residues.